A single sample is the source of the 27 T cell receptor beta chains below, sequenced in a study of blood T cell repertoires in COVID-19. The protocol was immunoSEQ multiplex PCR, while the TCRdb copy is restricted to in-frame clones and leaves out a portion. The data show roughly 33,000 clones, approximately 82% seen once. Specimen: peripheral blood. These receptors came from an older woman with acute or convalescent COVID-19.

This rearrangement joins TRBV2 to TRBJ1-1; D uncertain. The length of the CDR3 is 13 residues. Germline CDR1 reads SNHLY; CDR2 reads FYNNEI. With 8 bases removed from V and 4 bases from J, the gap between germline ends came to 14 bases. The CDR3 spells CASLPPGVTEAFF. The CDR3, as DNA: TGTGCCAGCCTACCCCCCGGGGTCACTGAAGCTTTCTTT.

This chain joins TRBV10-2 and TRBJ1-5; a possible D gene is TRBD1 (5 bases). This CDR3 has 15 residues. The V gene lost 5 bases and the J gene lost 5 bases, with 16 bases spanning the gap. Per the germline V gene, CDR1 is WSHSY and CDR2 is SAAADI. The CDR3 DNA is TGCGCCAGCAGTCCAATCAGGGTTGGGGATCAGCCCCAGCATTTT. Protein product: CASSPIRVGDQPQHF.

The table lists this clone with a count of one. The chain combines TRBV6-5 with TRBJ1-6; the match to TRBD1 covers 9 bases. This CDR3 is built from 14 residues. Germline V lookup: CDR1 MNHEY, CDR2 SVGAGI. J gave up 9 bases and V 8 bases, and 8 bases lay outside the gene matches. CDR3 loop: CASFPGQGGSPLHF. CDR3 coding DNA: TGTGCCAGCTTTCCGGGACAGGGAGGTTCACCCCTCCACTTT.

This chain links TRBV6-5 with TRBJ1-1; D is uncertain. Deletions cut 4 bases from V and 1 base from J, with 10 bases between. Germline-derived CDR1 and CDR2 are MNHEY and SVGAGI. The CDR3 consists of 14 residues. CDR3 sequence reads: CASSSGVANTEAFF. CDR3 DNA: TGTGCCAGCAGTTCGGGTGTTGCGAACACTGAAGCTTTCTTT.

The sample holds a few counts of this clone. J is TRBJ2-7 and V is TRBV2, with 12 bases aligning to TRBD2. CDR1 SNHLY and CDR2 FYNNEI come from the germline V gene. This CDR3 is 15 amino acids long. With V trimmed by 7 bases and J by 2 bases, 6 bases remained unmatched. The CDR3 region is CASIRLAGEPYEQYF. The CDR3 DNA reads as TGTGCCAGCATAAGACTAGCGGGGGAACCCTACGAGCAGTACTTC.

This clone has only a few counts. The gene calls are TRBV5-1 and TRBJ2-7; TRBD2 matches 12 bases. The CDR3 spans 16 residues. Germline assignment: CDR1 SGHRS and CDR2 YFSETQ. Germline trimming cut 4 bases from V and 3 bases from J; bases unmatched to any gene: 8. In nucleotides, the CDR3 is TGCGCCAGCAGCCCTCTAGCGGGGGGGAACTTCTACGAGCAGTACTTC. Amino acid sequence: CASSPLAGGNFYEQYF.

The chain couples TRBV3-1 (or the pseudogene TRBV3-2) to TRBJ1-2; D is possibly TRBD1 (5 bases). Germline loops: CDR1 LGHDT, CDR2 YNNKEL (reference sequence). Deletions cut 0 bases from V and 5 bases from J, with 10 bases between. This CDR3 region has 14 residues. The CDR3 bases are TGTGCCAGCAGCCAAGATCCAGGGTGGTATGGCTACACCTTC. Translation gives CASSQDPGWYGYTF.

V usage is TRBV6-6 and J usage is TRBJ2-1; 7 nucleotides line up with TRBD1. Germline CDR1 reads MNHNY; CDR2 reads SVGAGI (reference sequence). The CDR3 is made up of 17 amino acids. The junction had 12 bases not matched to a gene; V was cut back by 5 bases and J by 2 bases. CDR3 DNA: TGTGCCAGCAGTCCACCTACAGGGGAGAAAGCCTACAATGAGCAGTTCTTC. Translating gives CASSPPTGEKAYNEQFF.

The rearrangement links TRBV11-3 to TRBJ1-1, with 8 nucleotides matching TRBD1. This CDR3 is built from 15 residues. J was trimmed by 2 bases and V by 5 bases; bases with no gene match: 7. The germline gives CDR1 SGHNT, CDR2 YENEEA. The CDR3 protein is CASSPGTGNNTEAFF. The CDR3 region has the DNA TGTGCCAGCAGCCCCGGGACAGGAAACAACACTGAAGCTTTCTTT. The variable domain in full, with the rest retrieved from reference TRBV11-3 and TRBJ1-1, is EAGVVQSPRYKIIEKKQPVAFWCNPISGHNTLYWYLQNLGQGPELLIRYENEEAVDDSQLPKDRFSAERLKGVDSTLKIQPAELGDSAVYLCASSPGTGNNTEAFFGQGTRLTVV.

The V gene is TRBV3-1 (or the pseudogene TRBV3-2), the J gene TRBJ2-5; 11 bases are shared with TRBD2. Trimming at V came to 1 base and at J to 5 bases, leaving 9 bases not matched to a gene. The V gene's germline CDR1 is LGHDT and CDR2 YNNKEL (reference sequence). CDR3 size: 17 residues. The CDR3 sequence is CASSQGMGSGGAETQYF. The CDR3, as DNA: TGTGCCAGCAGCCAAGGGATGGGTAGCGGGGGGGCTGAGACCCAGTACTTC.

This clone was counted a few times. The CDR3 is CASSTRSTSGYKNIQYF. CDR3 bases: TGTGCCAGCAGCACGAGGTCCACTAGCGGGTACAAAAACATTCAGTACTTC. The rearrangement joins TRBV7-9 to TRBJ2-4; 9 positions match TRBD2. V trimming: 5 bases; J trimming: 3 bases; junction bases outside the gene matches: 11. CDR3 length: 17 residues. From germline, CDR1 is SEHNR and CDR2 FQNEAQ (reference sequence).

The CDR3 DNA reads TGTGCCAGCAGTCGACAGGGTTATCAGCCCCAGCATTTT. Amino acids: CASSRQGYQPQHF. The gene calls are TRBV2 and TRBJ1-5; 7 positions agree with TRBD1. With 5 bases clipped from V and 5 bases from J, the junction kept 3 bases outside the gene matches. The length of the CDR3 is 13 residues. Per germline, CDR1 SNHLY and CDR2 FYNNEI. Combining the CDR3 with reference TRBV2 and TRBJ1-5 gives the whole variable domain EPEVTQTPSHQVTQMGQEVILRCVPISNHLYFYWYRQILGQKVEFLVSFYNNEISEKSEIFDDQFSVERPDGSNFTLKIRSTKLEDSAMYFCASSRQGYQPQHFGDGTRLSIL.

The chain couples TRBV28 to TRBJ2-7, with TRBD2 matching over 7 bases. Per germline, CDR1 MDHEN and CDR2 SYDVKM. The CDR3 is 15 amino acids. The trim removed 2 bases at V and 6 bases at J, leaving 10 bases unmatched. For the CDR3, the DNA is TGTGCCAGCAGTTTACCTCGGGACTACCCCATCGAGCAGTACTTC. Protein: CASSLPRDYPIEQYF.

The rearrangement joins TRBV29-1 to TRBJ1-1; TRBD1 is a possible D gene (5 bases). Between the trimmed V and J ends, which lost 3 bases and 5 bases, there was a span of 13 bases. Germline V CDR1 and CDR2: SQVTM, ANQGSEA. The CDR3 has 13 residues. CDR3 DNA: TGCAGCGTTGATGTCAGTCAGGGTACTGAAGCTTTCTTT. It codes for CSVDVSQGTEAFF. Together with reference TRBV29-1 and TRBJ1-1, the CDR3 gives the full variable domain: SAVISQKPSRDICQRGTSLTIQCQVDSQVTMMFWYRQQPGQSLTLIATANQGSEATYESGFVIDKFPISRPNLTFSTLTVSNMSPEDSSIYLCSVDVSQGTEAFFGQGTRLTVV.

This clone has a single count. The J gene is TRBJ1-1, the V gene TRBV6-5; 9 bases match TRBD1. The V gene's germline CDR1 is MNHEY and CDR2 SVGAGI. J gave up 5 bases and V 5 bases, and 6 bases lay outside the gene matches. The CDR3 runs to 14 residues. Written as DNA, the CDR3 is TGTGCCAGCAGTCCCGGGACAGGGAGGACTGAAGCTTTCTTT. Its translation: CASSPGTGRTEAFF.

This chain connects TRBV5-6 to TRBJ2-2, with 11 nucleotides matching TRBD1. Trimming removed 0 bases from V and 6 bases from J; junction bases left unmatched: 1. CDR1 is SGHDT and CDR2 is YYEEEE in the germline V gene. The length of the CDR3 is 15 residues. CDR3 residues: CASSLGTGGSGELFF. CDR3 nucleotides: TGTGCCAGCAGCTTGGGGACAGGGGGCTCCGGGGAGCTGTTTTTT.

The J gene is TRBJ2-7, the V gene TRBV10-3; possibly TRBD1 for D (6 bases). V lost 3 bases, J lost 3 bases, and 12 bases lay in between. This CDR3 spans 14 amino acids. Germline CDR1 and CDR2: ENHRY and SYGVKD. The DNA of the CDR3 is TGTGCCATCAGTGACCCCGAGACAGGCTACGAGCAGTACTTC. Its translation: CAISDPETGYEQYF.

CDR3 nucleotide sequence: TGCGCCAGCAGCCCCGGACAGGGCGGGGATACGCAGTATTTT. Its protein product is CASSPGQGGDTQYF. The chain uses TRBV5-1 and TRBJ2-3; TRBD1 aligns across 8 bases. The germline CDR1 and CDR2 sequences are SGHRS and YFSETQ. Trimming removed 4 bases from V and 6 bases from J; junction bases left unmatched: 7. There are 14 residues in the CDR3.

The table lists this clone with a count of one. The chain's CDR3 is CAWSVQGPGGYTF. The CDR3 region has the DNA TGTGCCTGGAGTGTACAGGGGCCGGGCGGCTACACCTTC. This chain joins TRBV30 and TRBJ1-2; 7 nucleotides agree with TRBD1. V was clipped by 0 bases and J by 8 bases; unmatched bases: 6. The CDR3 has 13 amino acids. Germline assignment: CDR1 GTSNPN and CDR2 SVGIG (reference sequence).

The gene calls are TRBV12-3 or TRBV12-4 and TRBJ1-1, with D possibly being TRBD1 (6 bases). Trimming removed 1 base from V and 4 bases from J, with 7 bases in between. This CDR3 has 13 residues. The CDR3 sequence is CASSLGRGTEAFF. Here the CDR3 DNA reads TGTGCCAGCAGTTTAGGCAGGGGCACTGAAGCTTTCTTT.

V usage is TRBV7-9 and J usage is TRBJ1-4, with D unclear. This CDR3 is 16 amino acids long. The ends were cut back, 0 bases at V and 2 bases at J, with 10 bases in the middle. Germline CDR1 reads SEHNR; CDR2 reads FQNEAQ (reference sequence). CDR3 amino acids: CASSLALWATNEKLFF. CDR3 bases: TGTGCCAGCAGCTTAGCGCTCTGGGCGACTAATGAAAAACTGTTTTTT.

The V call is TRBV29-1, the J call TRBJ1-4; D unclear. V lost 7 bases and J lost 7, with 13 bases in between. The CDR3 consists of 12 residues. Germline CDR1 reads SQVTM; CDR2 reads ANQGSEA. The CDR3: CSGGSVSEKLFF. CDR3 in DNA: TGCAGCGGTGGGAGCGTTAGTGAAAAACTGTTTTTT.

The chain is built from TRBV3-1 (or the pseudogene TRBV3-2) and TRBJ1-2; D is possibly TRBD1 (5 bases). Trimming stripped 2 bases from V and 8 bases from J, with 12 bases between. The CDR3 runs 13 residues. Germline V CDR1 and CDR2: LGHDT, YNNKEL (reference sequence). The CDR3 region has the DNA TGTGCCAGCAGCCAACAGGGTCTAAAAGGCTACACCTTC. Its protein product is CASSQQGLKGYTF.

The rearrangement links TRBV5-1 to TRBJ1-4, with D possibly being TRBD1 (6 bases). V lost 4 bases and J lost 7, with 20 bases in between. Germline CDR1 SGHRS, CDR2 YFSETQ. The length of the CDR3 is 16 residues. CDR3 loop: CASSLMDRERSEKLFF. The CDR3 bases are TGCGCCAGCAGCCTGATGGACAGAGAACGGAGTGAAAAACTGTTTTTT.

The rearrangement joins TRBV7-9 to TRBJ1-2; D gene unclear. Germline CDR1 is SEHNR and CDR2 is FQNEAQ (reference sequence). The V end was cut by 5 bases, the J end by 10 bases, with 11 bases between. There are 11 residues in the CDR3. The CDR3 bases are TGTGCCAGCAGCCGAACAGATGACTACACCTTC. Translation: CASSRTDDYTF.

The chain's CDR3 is CASSQGTPPGYGYTF. CDR3 sequence (DNA): TGTGCCAGCAGCCAAGGGACACCCCCGGGCTATGGCTACACCTTC. V usage is TRBV3-1 (or the pseudogene TRBV3-2) and J usage is TRBJ1-2; a possible D gene is TRBD1 (5 bases). Germline lookup yields CDR1 LGHDT and CDR2 YNNKEL (reference sequence). Between the trimmed V and J ends, which lost 1 base and 4 bases, there was a span of 13 bases. The CDR3 sequence is 15 residues long.

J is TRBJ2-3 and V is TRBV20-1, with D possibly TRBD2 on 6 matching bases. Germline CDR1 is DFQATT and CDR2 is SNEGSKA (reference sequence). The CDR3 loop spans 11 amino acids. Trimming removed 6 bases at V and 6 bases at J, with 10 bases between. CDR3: CSAIGGDTQYF. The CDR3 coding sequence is TGCAGTGCGATAGGAGGGGATACGCAGTATTTT.